This entry lists 22 T cell receptor beta chains sequenced from one sample in a study of T cells in Graves' hyperthyroidism and ophthalmopathy. Amplification yielded TCR beta CDR3 regions, with RNA transcripts as the source. The primer set for the first-round RT-PCR of the TCR CDR3 was HTBI. TCRdb analysed the multiplex PCR reads with MiXCR anew, one entry per CDR3 protein. Of fewer than 700,000 distinct CDR3 sequences listed, roughly a sixth were seen once; the top ten hold roughly 18%. The sequencing sample was made of blood. The receptors derive from a woman between 18 and 29 years old with Graves' ophthalmopathy.

The gene calls are TRBV6-1 and TRBJ1-5; D perhaps matches TRBD1 (5 bases). The CDR3 extends over 15 amino acids. Germline V gene sequence: CDR1 MNHNS, CDR2 SASEGT. The V and J ends lost 8 bases and 0 bases respectively, with 14 bases between them. The CDR3 spells CASSRRDHSNQPQHF. The CDR3 DNA reads TGTGCCAGCTCTCGCCGGGACCATAGCAATCAGCCCCAGCATTTT.

This clonotype was recorded only once. This clone may be a read error of a much larger clone one base away. This rearrangement joins TRBV27 to TRBJ2-1; D gene ambiguous. The CDR3 is 12 residues long. From germline, CDR1 is MNHEY and CDR2 SMNVEV (reference sequence). CDR3 loop: CTSSSTFPEQFF. CDR3 bases: TGTACCAGCAGTTCGACATTTCCTGAGCAGTTCTTC.

In this sample, this clonotype turned up a few times. The V and J genes are TRBV11-2 and TRBJ2-5; 9 positions match TRBD2. There are 15 residues in the CDR3. The V and J ends lost 3 bases and 4 bases, in that order; junction bases with no gene match: 6. The germline gives CDR1 SGHAT, CDR2 FQNNGV. The CDR3 DNA is TGTGCCAGCAGCTTTGGACTAGCGAGTTCAGAGACCCAGTACTTC. Protein product: CASSFGLASSETQYF. The full variable domain, with the rest looked up from reference TRBV11-2 and TRBJ2-5, is EAGVAQSPRYKIIEKRQSVAFWCNPISGHATLYWYQQILGQGPKLLIQFQNNGVVDDSQLPKDRFSAERLKGVDSTLKIQPAKLEDSAVYLCASSFGLASSETQYFGPGTRLLVL.

This clonotype appeared once. The rearrangement uses TRBV28 and TRBJ1-1; 11 nucleotides align to TRBD1. The CDR3 totals 15 residues. Germline CDR1 MDHEN, CDR2 SYDVKM. Trimming took 8 bases from V and 1 from J; bases not matched to a gene: 6. The CDR3 region has the DNA TGTGCCAGCGACGGGGGGACAGGGGGGAACACTGAAGCTTTCTTT. It translates to CASDGGTGGNTEAFF. The variable domain in full, with the rest retrieved from reference TRBV28 and TRBJ1-1, is DVKVTQSSRYLVKRTGEKVFLECVQDMDHENMFWYRQDPGLGLRLIYFSYDVKMKEKGDIPEGYSVSREKKERFSLILESASTNQTSMYLCASDGGTGGNTEAFFGQGTRLTVV.

This rearrangement joins TRBV6-4 to TRBJ2-1; weak D call: TRBD2 (7 bases). Trimming removed 0 bases at V and 9 bases at J, with 12 bases between. Germline CDR1 MRHNA, CDR2 SNTAGT. This CDR3 is built from 14 residues. The CDR3 DNA sequence: TGTGCCAGCAGTGACTCGGGGGGCGGGAGTGAGCAGTTCTTC. This translates into CASSDSGGGSEQFF.

Note on this clonotype: A much larger clonotype is one base distant, so this may be a read error. This chain joins TRBV5-1 and TRBJ1-1, with TRBD1 matching over 7 bases. Germline CDR1 SGHRS, CDR2 YFSETQ. The CDR3 has 16 amino acids. The trim removed 2 bases at V and 1 base at J, leaving 8 bases unmatched. CDR3 protein: CASSFVRGVSNTEAFF. In nucleotides, the CDR3 is TGCGCCAGCAGCTTTGTCAGGGGGGTATCGAACACTGAAGCTTTCTTT.

This clonotype has at least ten counts. J is TRBJ2-1 and V is TRBV5-1; unclear D gene. The V end lost 4 bases, the J end lost 6 bases, and 11 bases lay between the germline ends. The CDR3 is made up of 13 amino acids. CDR1 and CDR2 (germline): SGHRS, YFSETQ. The CDR3 here is CASSGDLGNEQFF. The DNA of the CDR3 is TGCGCCAGCAGCGGCGATTTGGGCAATGAGCAGTTCTTC. Full variable domain (missing parts from reference TRBV5-1 and TRBJ2-1): KAGVTQTPRYLIKTRGQQVTLSCSPISGHRSVSWYQQTPGQGLQFLFEYFSETQRNKGNFPGRFSGRQFSNSRSEMNVSTLELGDSALYLCASSGDLGNEQFFGPGTRLTVL.

Many counts were recorded for this clonotype. The chain joins TRBV11-2 to TRBJ2-7; TRBD1 is a possible D gene (5 bases). The CDR3 covers 13 residues. Germline V lookup: CDR1 SGHAT, CDR2 FQNNGV. The V end was cut by 3 bases, the J end by 3 bases, with 9 bases between. The CDR3 is CASSFGQGYEQYF. The CDR3 DNA reads as TGTGCCAGCAGCTTCGGGCAGGGCTACGAGCAGTACTTC. The full variable domain, completed using reference TRBV11-2 and TRBJ2-7, is EAGVAQSPRYKIIEKRQSVAFWCNPISGHATLYWYQQILGQGPKLLIQFQNNGVVDDSQLPKDRFSAERLKGVDSTLKIQPAKLEDSAVYLCASSFGQGYEQYFGPGTRLTVT.

The chain joins TRBV29-1 to TRBJ1-2, with unresolved D. The CDR3 length is 11 residues. Per germline, CDR1 SQVTM and CDR2 ANQGSEA. The ends were cut back, 6 bases at V and 8 bases at J, with 13 bases in the middle. DNA of the CDR3: TGCAGCGTCCTGACGACGGACGGCTACACCTTC. It yields the protein CSVLTTDGYTF.

Comment on this clonotype: It may be a read error: a sequence one base away is much more abundant. This sequence joins TRBV12-3 or TRBV12-4 and TRBJ2-1, with 8 nucleotides matching TRBD1. This CDR3 comprises 14 residues. J lost 9 bases, V lost 6 bases, and 10 bases had no gene match. The CDR3 is CASRPEGQATEQFF. In nucleotides, the CDR3 is TGTGCCAGCAGACCCGAGGGACAGGCAACTGAGCAGTTCTTC.

The DNA for the CDR3 is TGTGCCAGCACCGAACCCGGAGGGGTTACTAATGAAAAACTGTTTTTT. As protein: CASTEPGGVTNEKLFF. This sequence joins TRBV6-1 and TRBJ1-4; possibly TRBD1 for D (5 bases). Looked up from germline, CDR1 is MNHNS and CDR2 is SASEGT. Trimming took 7 bases from V and 2 from J, leaving 17 bases between them. The length of the CDR3 is 16 residues.

This clonotype turned up a few times. The chain links TRBV9 to TRBJ2-5; a weak D match, TRBD2 (6 bases). V lost 0 bases, J lost 0 bases, and 9 bases lay in between. Germline CDR1 is SGDLS and CDR2 is YYNGEE. The CDR3 loop spans 15 amino acids. The CDR3 loop reads CASSVGEANQETQYF. In nucleotides, the CDR3 is TGTGCCAGCAGCGTAGGGGAGGCTAACCAAGAGACCCAGTACTTC. The full variable domain, rest sourced from reference TRBV9 and TRBJ2-5, is DSGVTQTPKHLITATGQRVTLRCSPRSGDLSVYWYQQSLDQGLQFLIQYYNGEERAKGNILERFSAQQFPDLHSELNLSSLELGDSALYFCASSVGEANQETQYFGPGTRLLVL.

This clonotype was detected many times. Written as DNA, the CDR3 is TGTGCCAGCAGCCCGTCCCACCTGGGGGGCGTCCCCTACGAGCAGTACTTC. Encoded protein: CASSPSHLGGVPYEQYF. The rearrangement links TRBV28 to TRBJ2-7; D tentatively fits TRBD1 or TRBD2 (6 bases each). V lost 6 bases to trimming and J lost 2 bases, with 23 bases between them. This CDR3 spans 17 amino acids. Germline V gives CDR1 MDHEN, CDR2 SYDVKM.

The chain couples TRBV30 to TRBJ1-5; D unclear. Trimming took 0 bases from V and 3 from J, leaving 6 bases between them. The CDR3 sequence is 13 residues long. Germline V gives CDR1 GTSNPN, CDR2 SVGIG (reference sequence). CDR3 protein: CAWSVAVNQPQHF. In DNA, the CDR3 is TGTGCCTGGAGTGTCGCCGTCAATCAGCCCCAGCATTTT.

V and J are TRBV29-1 and TRBJ2-2, with 11 nucleotides matching TRBD2. Losses at the gene ends were 2 bases for V and 4 bases for J; bases not matched to a gene: 12. The length of the CDR3 is 18 residues. The germline V gene has CDR1 SQVTM and CDR2 ANQGSEA. The CDR3 loop is CSVESVTSGSESTGELFF. CDR3 bases: TGCAGCGTTGAATCGGTAACTAGCGGGAGTGAGTCCACCGGGGAGCTGTTTTTT.

The V gene is TRBV19, the J gene TRBJ2-1; D call uncertain. The germline V and J ends were trimmed by 4 bases and 6 bases, with 10 bases remaining between them. The CDR3 is 13 residues long. Germline CDR1 LNHDA, CDR2 SQIVND (reference sequence). In nucleotides, the CDR3 is TGTGCCAGTAGTAAGAACAGCCTCAATGAGCAGTTCTTC. Residues: CASSKNSLNEQFF.

CDR3 DNA sequence: TGCAGCGTTGACGATTTGAATAACAATGAGCAGTTCTTC. Protein sequence: CSVDDLNNNEQFF. This sequence joins TRBV29-1 and TRBJ2-1; D not certain. The CDR3 has 13 amino acids. V was clipped by 3 bases and J by 5 bases, with 11 bases between them. CDR1 SQVTM and CDR2 ANQGSEA come from the germline V gene.

This clonotype was found many times. This chain uses TRBV30 with TRBJ2-7; 10 bases match TRBD1. J was trimmed by 2 bases and V by 5 bases; bases with no gene match: 9. The CDR3 loop spans 15 amino acids. CDR1 and CDR2 (germline): GTSNPN, SVGIG (reference sequence). CDR3 coding DNA: TGTGCCTGGGCCAACCGGGACAGGGGCCCCTACGAGCAGTACTTC. Translation: CAWANRDRGPYEQYF.

In this sample, this clonotype turned up a few times. The V and J genes are TRBV7-9 and TRBJ1-6; 7 nucleotides line up with TRBD1. The length of the CDR3 is 16 residues. V shed 0 bases and J 8 bases; nucleotides not matched to a gene: 7. CDR1 SEHNR and CDR2 FQNEAQ come from the germline V gene (reference sequence). The CDR3 sequence: CASSLAPGGQDSPLHF. CDR3 DNA sequence: TGTGCCAGCAGCTTAGCCCCAGGGGGTCAAGATTCACCCCTCCACTTT.

This clonotype was seen at least ten times. The chain is built from TRBV27 and TRBJ1-2, with D possibly TRBD1 on 5 matching bases. Trimming left V 4 bases short and J 8 bases short, with 26 bases between. The CDR3 consists of 17 residues. Germline V lookup: CDR1 MNHEY, CDR2 SMNVEV (reference sequence). As DNA, the CDR3 is TGTGCCAGCAGTTCGCCCACCGGTGGGGGAAGGGTAGGGGGCTACACCTTC. Encoded protein: CASSSPTGGGRVGGYTF.

The genes are TRBV4-1 and TRBJ2-1; the match to TRBD1 covers 10 bases. CDR3 length equals 15 residues. V shed 1 base, J shed 8 bases, and the junction held 5 bases outside the gene matches. CDR1 and CDR2 from the germline V gene are MGHRA and YSYEKL. The CDR3 coding sequence is TGCGCCAGCAGCCAAGGGACAGGGGGTCAGTATGAGCAGTTCTTC. Protein: CASSQGTGGQYEQFF.

The V gene is TRBV28, the J gene TRBJ1-2; D is ambiguous. Germline V CDR1 and CDR2: MDHEN, SYDVKM. The CDR3 totals 12 residues. V was pared by 5 bases and J by 5 bases, with 9 bases between. CDR3: CASSIPGYGYTF. Here the CDR3 DNA reads TGTGCCAGCAGTATCCCGGGATATGGCTACACCTTC.